This TCR beta chain was identified during a study of molecular identifiers for immune sequencing clone quantification. This clonotype was detected only once. Since a much larger clone is just one base distant, this may be a read error. One entry per CDR3 protein, called by TCRdb with MiXCR from the PCR reads. The table has 550,000 to 750,000 distinct CDR3 sequences, about 20% seen once; the top ten hold roughly 0.85%. This receptor was identified in a human donor in good health. Some libraries in this study had Jurkat cell RNA spiked in. The sample consisted of naive CD8+ T cells from blood, with Jurkat cell RNA spiked in. Specified subset: FACS-sorted CD8+CD4-CCR7+CD45RA+ naive T cells.

In nucleotides, the CDR3 is TGTGCCAGCAGTTTGTGGAATAGCGGGGGGATATACCAAGAGACCCAGTGCTTC. Protein sequence: CASSLWNSGGIYQETQCF. This chain joins TRBV12-3 or TRBV12-4 and TRBJ2-5; 10 bases map to TRBD2. This CDR3 is built from 18 residues.